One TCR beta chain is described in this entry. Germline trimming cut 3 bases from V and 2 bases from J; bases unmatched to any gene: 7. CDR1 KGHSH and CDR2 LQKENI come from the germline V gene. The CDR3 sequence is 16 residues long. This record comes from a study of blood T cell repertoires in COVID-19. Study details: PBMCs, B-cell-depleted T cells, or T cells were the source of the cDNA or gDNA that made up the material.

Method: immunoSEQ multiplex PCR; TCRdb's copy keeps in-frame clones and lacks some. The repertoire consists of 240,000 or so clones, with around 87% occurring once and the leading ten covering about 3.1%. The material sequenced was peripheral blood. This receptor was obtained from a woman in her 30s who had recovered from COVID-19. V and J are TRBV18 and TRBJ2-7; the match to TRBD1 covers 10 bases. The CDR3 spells CASSPGTGASAYEQYF. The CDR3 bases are TGTGCCAGCTCACCCGGGACAGGGGCGTCCGCCTACGAGCAGTACTTC.